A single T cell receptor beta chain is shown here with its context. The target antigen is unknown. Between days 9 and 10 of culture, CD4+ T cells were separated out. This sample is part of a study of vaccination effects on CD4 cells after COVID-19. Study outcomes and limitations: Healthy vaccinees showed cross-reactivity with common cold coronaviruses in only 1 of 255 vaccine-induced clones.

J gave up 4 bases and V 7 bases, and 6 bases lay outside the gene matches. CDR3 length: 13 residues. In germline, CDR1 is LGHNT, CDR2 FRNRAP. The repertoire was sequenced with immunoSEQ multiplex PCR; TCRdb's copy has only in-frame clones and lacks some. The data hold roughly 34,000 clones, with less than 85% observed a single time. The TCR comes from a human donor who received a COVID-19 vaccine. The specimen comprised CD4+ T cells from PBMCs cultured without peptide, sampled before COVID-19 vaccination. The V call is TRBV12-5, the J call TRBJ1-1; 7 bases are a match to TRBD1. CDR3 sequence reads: CASERQGGTEAFF. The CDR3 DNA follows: TGTGCTAGTGAGAGACAGGGAGGCACTGAAGCTTTCTTT.